This TCR beta chain was documented in a study of T-cell reconstitution after alpha-beta-depleted transplantation in children (dated by TCRdb to 2016 to 2017). General notes on the study: T-cell immune reconstitution after TCRalphabeta/CD19-depleted allogeneic hematopoietic cell transplantation in children was quantitatively tracked in the study by means of TCR repertoire profiling. The investigation overall reported the following: In some patients, high TCRbeta diversity at day 60 was attributed to recipient T cells and intrathymic progenitors that had survived conditioning. The frequencies of hyperexpanded clones fell over the following months, and after one year, T-cell counts and TCRbeta diversity were mostly attributed to newly produced T cells. About two months after transplant, the apparently early recovery of alphabetaT-cell counts reportedly depended on just several hundred clones that had expanded rapidly and came from non-depleted graft cells.

Libraries were built with PCR. Sequencing was carried out with an Illumina HiSeq 2500. TCR libraries were prepared with molecular barcoding, using unique molecular identifiers to normalize TCRbeta repertoire quantification. TCRdb redid the processing of the public reads, applying fastp at Q25 and MiXCR, and retained in-frame beta chains. Entries are consolidated by CDR3 protein sequence, retaining the most common genes and DNA. This sample has 200,000 to 250,000 distinct CDR3 sequences in its table, and roughly 8.1% of those were observed once. Jointly, the top ten make up approximately 40% of the sample. The CDR3 measures 17 amino acids from cysteine to phenylalanine. The CDR3 DNA has 51 bases and is translated from base 1. The CDR1 and CDR2 encoded by the germline V gene (reference sequence) are DFQATT and SNEGSKA. From V the trimming removes 0 bases and from J it removes 0 bases, while the gene matches leave 6 bases of the junction unaccounted for.

This clonotype was detected a few times. Which antigen it targets is not known. It has no much larger one-base neighbor in the sample; base qualities were not kept. The sample's treatment or condition, from its label and the paper: allogeneic hematopoietic cell transplantation with graft depleted of TCRalphabeta T cells and CD19 B cells. The children who served as transplant recipients had been given grafts of TCRalphabeta/CD19-depleted allogeneic hematopoietic cells. This sequence uses TRBV20-1 and TRBJ1-3; TRBD1 aligns with 9 central bases. Sequences were derived from PBMCs, mostly from graft donor cells, sampled 360 days after TCRalphabeta/CD19-depleted stem cell transplant. The clonotype originates from a male patient aged 2-10 years who had a stem cell transplant for acute myeloid leukemia, so the T cells may come from the graft donor. The DNA sequence is as follows: TGCAGTGCTAGAGATTTGACAGGGGGTAGCTCTGGAAACACCATATATTTT. The translation is CSARDLTGGSSGNTIYF.